One sample yielded the 12 T cell receptor beta chains listed below, sequenced in a study of shared clonotypes between healthy human individuals. Produced via immunoSEQ multiplex PCR; TCRdb's table is partial and in-frame only. The sample carries about 480,000 clones, roughly 85% recorded once. Sequenced material: PBMCs. These receptors were taken from a woman in her thirties or forties in good health. Some clones in this sample may be carry-over from other donors' samples.

The J gene is TRBJ2-5, the V gene TRBV10-3; 11 positions match TRBD2. The CDR3 is 15 residues long. The germline V gene encodes CDR1 ENHRY and CDR2 SYGVKD. Trimming took 0 bases from V and 6 from J; bases not matched to a gene: 3. The CDR3 coding sequence is TGTGCCATCAGTGAGTCCTCTAGCGGGGGGAAGACCCAGTACTTC. Residues: CAISESSSGGKTQYF.

The chain links TRBV7-9 to TRBJ2-1; D is ambiguous. CDR1 and CDR2 (germline): SEHNR, FQNEAQ (reference sequence). The CDR3 spans 12 residues. V was shortened by 5 bases and J by 8 bases, with 10 bases between the two germline ends. CDR3 region: CASSPLTDEQFF. The CDR3, as DNA: TGTGCCAGCAGCCCCCTTACGGATGAGCAGTTCTTC.

This chain uses TRBV10-3 with TRBJ1-3, with D hard to call. Germline loops: CDR1 ENHRY, CDR2 SYGVKD. Between the trimmed V and J ends, which lost 5 bases and 0 bases, there was a span of 11 bases. The CDR3 is 15 amino acids. Written as DNA, the CDR3 is TGTGCCATCAGTAAGGACGCCAACTCTGGAAACACCATATATTTT. Residues: CAISKDANSGNTIYF.

The rearrangement links TRBV5-1 to TRBJ2-2, with 9 bases identical to TRBD2. This CDR3 has 15 residues. Germline trimming cut 4 bases from V and 2 bases from J; bases unmatched to any gene: 3. Looked up from germline, CDR1 is SGHRS and CDR2 is YFSETQ. CDR3 nucleotides: TGCGCCAGCAGCATGACTAGCGGTAACACCGGGGAGCTGTTTTTT. Residues: CASSMTSGNTGELFF.

V gene TRBV7-2 combines with J gene TRBJ2-7, with D possibly TRBD2 on 6 matching bases. The germline gives CDR1 SGHTA, CDR2 FQGNSA. This CDR3 has 14 amino acids. V was trimmed by 3 bases and J by 0 bases, leaving 9 bases between them. The CDR3 DNA is TGTGCCAGCAGCTTTGAGACTAGCTCCTACGAGCAGTACTTC. Protein product: CASSFETSSYEQYF.

The chain joins TRBV9 to TRBJ2-2; 11 bases are a match to TRBD2. From germline, CDR1 is SGDLS and CDR2 YYNGEE. This CDR3 region has 17 residues. The trim removed 0 bases at V and 5 bases at J, leaving 6 bases unmatched. In DNA, the CDR3 is TGTGCCAGCAGCGTAGGACTAGCGGGATCGGTTACCGGGGAGCTGTTTTTT. Encoded protein: CASSVGLAGSVTGELFF.

This chain joins TRBV6-5 and TRBJ1-2; D gene ambiguous. This CDR3 comprises 13 residues. The V end lost 6 bases, the J end lost 2 bases, and 10 bases lay between the germline ends. The germline V gene has CDR1 MNHEY and CDR2 SVGAGI. The CDR3, as DNA: TGTGCCAGCAGGGAAAACCTGAACTATGGCTACACCTTC. Amino acid sequence: CASRENLNYGYTF.

The chain links TRBV5-6 to TRBJ2-5; D call uncertain. This CDR3 has 13 amino acids. V lost 2 bases to trimming and J lost 4 bases, with 9 bases between them. The V gene's germline CDR1 is SGHDT and CDR2 YYEEEE. Here the CDR3 reads CASSLAISETQYF. Written as DNA, the CDR3 is TGTGCCAGCAGCTTAGCAATCTCAGAGACCCAGTACTTC.

This clone was counted between two and nine times. The J gene is TRBJ2-7, the V gene TRBV28; a weak D match, TRBD2 (7 bases). Germline CDR1 MDHEN, CDR2 SYDVKM. The CDR3 has 12 amino acids. V was clipped by 10 bases and J by 6 bases, with 16 bases between them. The CDR3 bases are TGTGCCACCCTAAGGGGGGAGGGCGAGCAGTACTTC. The encoded protein is CATLRGEGEQYF.

The chain employs TRBV4-2 and TRBJ2-7; 9 nucleotides agree with TRBD2. Trimming removed 0 bases from V and 3 bases from J; junction bases left unmatched: 12. The length of the CDR3 is 18 residues. Germline values: CDR1 LGHNA, CDR2 YNFKEQ. The CDR3 loop reads CASSQDLAGTELLYEQYF. For the CDR3, the DNA is TGTGCCAGCAGCCAAGATCTAGCGGGAACGGAGTTACTCTACGAGCAGTACTTC.

The chain joins TRBV7-2 to TRBJ1-2; TRBD1 is a possible D gene (6 bases). V was pared by 5 bases and J by 2 bases, with 9 bases between. CDR3 length: 13 amino acids. Germline CDR1 is SGHTA and CDR2 is FQGNSA. In DNA form, the CDR3 reads TGTGCCAGCAGCACAGGGATAAACTATGGCTACACCTTC. Translation gives CASSTGINYGYTF.

The V and J genes are TRBV30 and TRBJ2-1, with 8 positions matching TRBD2. The V gene end was trimmed by 5 bases and the J gene end by 0 bases; junction bases not matched to a gene: 6. CDR1 and CDR2 from the germline V gene are GTSNPN and SVGIG (reference sequence). This CDR3 spans 15 amino acids. As DNA, the CDR3 is TGTGCCTGGGGGTGGAGCGGGAGCTCCTACAATGAGCAGTTCTTC. The encoded protein is CAWGWSGSSYNEQFF.